This entry lists 17 T cell receptor beta chains sequenced from one sample in a study of shared clonotypes between healthy human individuals. Generated by immunoSEQ multiplex PCR, the TCRdb table keeps only in-frame clones and is missing some. Of some 2.4 million clones listed, roughly 93% are singletons. The sample was naive CD4+ T cells from PBMCs. Stated subset: CD45RA+ positively selected. The receptors stem from a man in his late teens or twenties in good health. Some clones in this sample may be carry-over from other donors' samples.

The chain recombines TRBV4-3 with TRBJ2-1; TRBD2 matches at 10 bases. The V gene's germline CDR1 is LGHNA and CDR2 YSLEER. V dropped 6 bases and J dropped 4; count of bases not matched to a gene: 6. The CDR3 contains 15 residues. The CDR3 loop is CASSPGTSAYNEQFF. The CDR3 DNA reads as TGCGCCAGCAGTCCCGGGACTAGCGCTTACAATGAGCAGTTCTTC.

V usage is TRBV7-9 and J usage is TRBJ2-1; TRBD1 agrees at 10 bases. CDR3 length: 16 residues. V shed 4 bases and J 8 bases; nucleotides not matched to a gene: 11. Germline assignment: CDR1 SEHNR and CDR2 FQNEAQ (reference sequence). CDR3 residues: CASSSRPTGGRYEQFF. CDR3 bases: TGTGCCAGCAGCTCAAGGCCGACAGGGGGCAGGTATGAGCAGTTCTTC.

In the case of this clone: At the DNA level, this CDR3 is encoded by other sequences in the same sample as well. This rearrangement joins TRBV6-5 to TRBJ2-7, with D possibly matching TRBD2 (6 bases). The CDR3 extends over 14 amino acids. CDR1 and CDR2 from the germline V gene are MNHEY and SVGAGI. Trimming took off 2 bases at V and 3 bases at J, with 11 bases between the two ends. The CDR3 DNA sequence: TGTGCCAGCAGTTACCGGTCCGGGAGCTACGAGCAGTACTTC. Its translation is CASSYRSGSYEQYF.

The V and J genes are TRBV6-5 and TRBJ2-4; 7 bases are shared with TRBD1. Germline loops: CDR1 MNHEY, CDR2 SVGAGI. The trim removed 10 bases at V and 4 bases at J, leaving 7 bases unmatched. The CDR3 consists of 13 residues. The CDR3 region has the DNA TGTGCCATCACCGACAGGGTAAAAAACATTCAGTACTTC. It yields the protein CAITDRVKNIQYF.

This chain connects TRBV28 to TRBJ1-5; the D gene is possibly TRBD1 (6 bases). CDR1 is MDHEN, CDR2 SYDVKM, per germline. This CDR3 has 11 amino acids. V was trimmed by 7 bases and J by 11 bases, leaving 12 bases between them. As DNA, the CDR3 is TGTGCCAGCACAAGGGACATGGCCCAGCATTTT. Protein sequence: CASTRDMAQHF.

J is TRBJ1-2 and V is TRBV28; TRBD1 aligns across 10 bases. The V gene's germline CDR1 is MDHEN and CDR2 SYDVKM. The CDR3 loop spans 15 amino acids. V shed 5 bases, J shed 7 bases, and the junction held 10 bases outside the gene matches. CDR3 coding DNA: TGTGCCAGCAGTCCCCTCCGGGACAGGGGTGGTGGCTACACCTTC. The encoded protein is CASSPLRDRGGGYTF.

The chain is built from TRBV27 and TRBJ2-7; a weak D match, TRBD1 (5 bases). The CDR3 has 15 residues. CDR1 and CDR2 (germline): MNHEY, SMNVEV (reference sequence). The V end was cut by 8 bases, the J end by 0 bases, with 17 bases between. CDR3 sequence (DNA): TGTGCCAGCCGAAAAAAACAGGACCACTCCTACGAGCAGTACTTC. Translated: CASRKKQDHSYEQYF.

The chain employs TRBV5-4 and TRBJ2-1; 13 nucleotides agree with TRBD2. The CDR3 contains 20 residues. Trimming at V came to 0 bases and at J to 4 bases, leaving 13 bases not matched to a gene. Looked up from germline, CDR1 is SGHNT and CDR2 is YYREEE (reference sequence). CDR3 region: CASSLGPGLAGLRSYNEQFF. The CDR3 region has the DNA TGTGCCAGCAGCTTGGGGCCGGGACTAGCGGGACTTAGGTCGTACAATGAGCAGTTCTTC.

This clone has only one observation. The chain employs TRBV7-8 and TRBJ1-1; maybe TRBD1 (6 bases). The germline V gene encodes CDR1 SGHVS and CDR2 FQNEAQ. V dropped 2 bases and J dropped 4 bases, with 17 bases sitting between them. The CDR3 is 16 amino acids. The CDR3 DNA reads as TGTGCCAGCAGCTTAATGGGGTACACAGGGAGCACTGAAGCTTTCTTT. Translation: CASSLMGYTGSTEAFF. The full variable domain, its missing parts supplied by reference TRBV7-8 and TRBJ1-1, is GAGVSQSPRYKVAKRGQDVALRCDPISGHVSLFWYQQALGQGPEFLTYFQNEAQLDKSGLPSDRFFAERPEGSVSTLKIQRTQQEDSAVYLCASSLMGYTGSTEAFFGQGTRLTVV.

The chain links TRBV28 to TRBJ2-7; D perhaps matches TRBD2 (5 bases). V lost 9 bases and J lost 4, with 19 bases in between. The CDR3 runs to 14 residues. The germline gives CDR1 MDHEN, CDR2 SYDVKM. The CDR3 loop is CASVRWSEGYEQYF. The CDR3 DNA sequence: TGTGCCAGTGTCCGTTGGTCCGAGGGATACGAGCAGTACTTC. Based on the CDR3 plus reference TRBV28 and TRBJ2-7, the full variable domain is DVKVTQSSRYLVKRTGEKVFLECVQDMDHENMFWYRQDPGLGLRLIYFSYDVKMKEKGDIPEGYSVSREKKERFSLILESASTNQTSMYLCASVRWSEGYEQYFGPGTRLTVT.

The chain employs TRBV7-6 and TRBJ2-5; no reliable D call. V was pared by 4 bases and J by 5 bases, with 8 bases between. The CDR3 sequence is 12 residues long. Germline V gene data show CDR1 as SGHVS and CDR2 as FNYEAQ. The CDR3 reads CASSSVGETQYF. The CDR3 nucleotides read TGTGCCAGCAGCTCTGTCGGGGAGACCCAGTACTTC. The full variable domain, completed using reference TRBV7-6 and TRBJ2-5, is GAGVSQSPRYKVTKRGQDVALRCDPISGHVSLYWYRQALGQGPEFLTYFNYEAQQDKSGLPNDRFSAERPEGSISTLTIQRTEQRDSAMYRCASSSVGETQYFGPGTRLLVL.

V is TRBV2 and J is TRBJ2-7; 7 bases are shared with TRBD2. Trimming at V came to 8 bases and at J to 6 bases, leaving 13 bases not matched to a gene. CDR3 length equals 14 residues. CDR1 and CDR2 from the germline V gene are SNHLY and FYNNEI. Written as DNA, the CDR3 is TGTGCCAGCGATTCCGGGACTAACTACCCCGAGCAGTACTTC. It yields the protein CASDSGTNYPEQYF.

The chain employs TRBV19 and TRBJ1-2; D not certain. Trimming cost V 3 bases and J 1 base, with 9 bases left between them. The CDR3 sequence is 14 residues long. Germline values: CDR1 LNHDA, CDR2 SQIVND (reference sequence). DNA of the CDR3: TGTGCCAGTAGTATTCCCAGGAGTAACTATGGCTACACCTTC. It encodes CASSIPRSNYGYTF.

The rearrangement links TRBV30 to TRBJ2-7; D is ambiguous. Trimming stripped 3 bases from V and 3 bases from J, with 6 bases between. This CDR3 has 11 amino acids. Germline V gene data show CDR1 as GTSNPN and CDR2 as SVGIG (reference sequence). CDR3: CAWSGHYEQYF. The CDR3 DNA reads TGTGCCTGGAGCGGTCACTACGAGCAGTACTTC.

The chain recombines TRBV2 with TRBJ2-5; possibly TRBD1 for D (6 bases). The germline CDR1 and CDR2 sequences are SNHLY and FYNNEI. The CDR3 has 13 residues. V was cut by 4 bases and J by 5 bases, with 11 bases left in between. The CDR3: CASSGQVGETQYF. In nucleotides, the CDR3 is TGTGCCAGCAGTGGACAGGTCGGGGAGACCCAGTACTTC.

A word on this clone: This sample includes further DNA sequences coding for the same CDR3. V is TRBV5-1 and J is TRBJ2-3; 8 nucleotides agree with TRBD2. CDR1 is SGHRS, CDR2 YFSETQ, per germline. J was trimmed by 2 bases and V by 3 bases; bases with no gene match: 5. The CDR3 sequence is 15 residues long. In nucleotides, the CDR3 is TGCGCCAGCAGCTCTCTAGCGGGCTCCACAGATACGCAGTATTTT. Encoded protein: CASSSLAGSTDTQYF.

The gene calls are TRBV1 and TRBJ2-7; the table calls TRBD2, which could not be checked here. TRBV1 is classified as a pseudogene. The CDR3 runs 22 residues. The chain's CDR3 is CTSSQKEWDRVTQREGPYEQYF. The CDR3 DNA sequence: TGCACCAGCAGCCAAAAAGAGTGGGACAGGGTAACGCAGCGGGAGGGCCCCTACGAGCAGTACTTC.